This T cell receptor beta chain was recovered during a study of OX40 agonist ivuxolimab in advanced cancers. Study outcomes and limitations: More expanded clones were seen, on average, in CD8+ T cells than in CD4+.

Trimming took 1 base from V and 7 from J, leaving 7 bases between them. The germline gives CDR1 SEHNR, CDR2 FQNEAQ (reference sequence). The CDR3 runs to 12 residues. Sequencing was performed with immunoSEQ multiplex PCR; in TCRdb, only in-frame clones are kept and a portion is missing. The table includes about 38,000 clones, around 80% detected once. Autoimmune disease history or systemic immunosuppression led to patient exclusion. About this clone: Its antigen is unknown.

The TCR comes from an adult with an advanced solid tumor such as melanoma, head and neck, liver or kidney cancer. Sequenced here: CD4+ or CD8+ T cells sorted from blood, sampled in a trial of the OX40 agonist ivuxolimab. The V and J genes are TRBV7-9 and TRBJ1-1, with D perhaps matching TRBD1 (5 bases). CDR3 nucleotide sequence: TGTGCCAGCAGCTTAGGACAGATTGAAGCTTTCTTT. Translating it yields CASSLGQIEAFF.